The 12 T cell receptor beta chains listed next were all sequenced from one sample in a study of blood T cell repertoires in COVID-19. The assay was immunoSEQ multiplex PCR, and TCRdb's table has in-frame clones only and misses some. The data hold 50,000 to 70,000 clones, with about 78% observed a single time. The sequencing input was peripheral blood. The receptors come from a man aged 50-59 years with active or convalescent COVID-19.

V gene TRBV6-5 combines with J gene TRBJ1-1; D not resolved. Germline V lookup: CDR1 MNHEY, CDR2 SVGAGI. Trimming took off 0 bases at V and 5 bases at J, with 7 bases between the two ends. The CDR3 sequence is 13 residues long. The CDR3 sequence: CASSYSRVTEAFF. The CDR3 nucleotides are TGTGCCAGCAGTTACTCGAGGGTGACTGAAGCTTTCTTT.

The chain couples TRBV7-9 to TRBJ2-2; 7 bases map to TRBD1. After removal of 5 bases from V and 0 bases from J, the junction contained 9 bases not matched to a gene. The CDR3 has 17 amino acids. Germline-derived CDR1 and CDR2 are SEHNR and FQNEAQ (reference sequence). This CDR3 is CASSPTLQGSNTGELFF. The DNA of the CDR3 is TGTGCCAGCAGCCCTACCCTACAGGGGTCGAACACCGGGGAGCTGTTTTTT. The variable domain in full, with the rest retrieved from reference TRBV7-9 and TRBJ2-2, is DTGVSQNPRHKITKRGQNVTFRCDPISEHNRLYWYRQTLGQGPEFLTYFQNEAQLEKSRLLSDRFSAERPKGSFSTLEIQRTEQGDSAMYLCASSPTLQGSNTGELFFGEGSRLTVL.

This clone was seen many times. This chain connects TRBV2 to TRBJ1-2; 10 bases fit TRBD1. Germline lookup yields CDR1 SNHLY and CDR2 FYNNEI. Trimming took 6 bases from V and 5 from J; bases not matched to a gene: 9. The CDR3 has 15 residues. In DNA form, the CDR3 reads TGTGCCAGCAGCGCAAGCCGGGACAGGGGATATGGCTACACCTTC. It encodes CASSASRDRGYGYTF.

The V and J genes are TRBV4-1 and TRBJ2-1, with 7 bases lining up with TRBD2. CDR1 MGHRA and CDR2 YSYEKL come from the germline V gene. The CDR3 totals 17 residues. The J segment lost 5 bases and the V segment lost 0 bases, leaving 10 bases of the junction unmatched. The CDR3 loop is CASSQDDGGSSDNEQFF. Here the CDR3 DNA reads TGCGCCAGCAGCCAAGATGACGGGGGGTCCTCTGACAATGAGCAGTTCTTC.

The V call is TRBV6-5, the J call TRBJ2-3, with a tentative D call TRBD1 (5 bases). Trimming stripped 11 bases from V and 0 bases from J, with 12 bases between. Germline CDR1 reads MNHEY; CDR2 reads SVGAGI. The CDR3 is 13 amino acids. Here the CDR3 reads CAGKTVSTDTQYF. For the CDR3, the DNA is TGTGCCGGGAAGACAGTGAGCACAGATACGCAGTATTTT.

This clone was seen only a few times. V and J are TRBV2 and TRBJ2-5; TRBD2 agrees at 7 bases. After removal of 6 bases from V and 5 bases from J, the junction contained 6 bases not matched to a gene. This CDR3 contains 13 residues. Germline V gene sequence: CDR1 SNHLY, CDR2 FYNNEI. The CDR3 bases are TGTGCCAGCAGCGCGGGAGATCTCGAGACCCAGTACTTC. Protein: CASSAGDLETQYF.

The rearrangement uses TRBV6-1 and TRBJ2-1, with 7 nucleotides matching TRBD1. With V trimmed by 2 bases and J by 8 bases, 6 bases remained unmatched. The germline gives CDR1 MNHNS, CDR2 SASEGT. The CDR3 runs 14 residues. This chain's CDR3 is CASSEQGVIYEQFF. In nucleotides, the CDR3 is TGTGCCAGCAGTGAACAGGGGGTTATCTATGAGCAGTTCTTC.

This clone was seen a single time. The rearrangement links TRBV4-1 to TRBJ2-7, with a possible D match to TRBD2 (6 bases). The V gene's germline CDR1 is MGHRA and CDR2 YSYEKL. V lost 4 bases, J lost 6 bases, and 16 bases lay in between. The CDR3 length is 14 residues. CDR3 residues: CASSPLGGVSEQYF. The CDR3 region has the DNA TGCGCCAGCAGCCCACTGGGGGGAGTGAGCGAGCAGTACTTC.

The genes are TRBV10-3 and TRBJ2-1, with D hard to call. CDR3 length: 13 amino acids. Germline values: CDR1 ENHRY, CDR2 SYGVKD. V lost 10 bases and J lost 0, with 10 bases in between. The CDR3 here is CATQRSSYNEQFF. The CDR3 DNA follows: TGTGCCACCCAAAGGAGCTCCTACAATGAGCAGTTCTTC.

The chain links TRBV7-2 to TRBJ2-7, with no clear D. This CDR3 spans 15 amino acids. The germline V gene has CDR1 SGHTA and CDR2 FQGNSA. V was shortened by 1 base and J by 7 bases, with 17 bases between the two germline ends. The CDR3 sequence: CASSLVSHSESEQYF. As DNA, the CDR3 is TGTGCCAGCAGCTTAGTCTCTCACTCCGAGTCGGAGCAGTACTTC.

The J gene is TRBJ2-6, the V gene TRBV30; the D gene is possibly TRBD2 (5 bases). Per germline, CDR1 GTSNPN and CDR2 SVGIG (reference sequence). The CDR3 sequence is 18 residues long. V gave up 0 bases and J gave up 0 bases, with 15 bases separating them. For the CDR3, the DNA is TGTGCCTGGAGTGTACCGGCGGGCTCCCTCTCTGGGGCCAACGTCCTGACTTTC. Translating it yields CAWSVPAGSLSGANVLTF.

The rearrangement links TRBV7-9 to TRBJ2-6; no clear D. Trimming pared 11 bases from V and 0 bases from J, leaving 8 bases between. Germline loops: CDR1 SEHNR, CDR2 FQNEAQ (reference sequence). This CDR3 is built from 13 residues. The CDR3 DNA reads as TGTGCCTATTTGAGCTCTGGGGCCAACGTCCTGACTTTC. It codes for CAYLSSGANVLTF. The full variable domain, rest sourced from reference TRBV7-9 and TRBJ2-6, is DTGVSQNPRHKITKRGQNVTFRCDPISEHNRLYWYRQTLGQGPEFLTYFQNEAQLEKSRLLSDRFSAERPKGSFSTLEIQRTEQGDSAMYLCAYLSSGANVLTFGAGSRLTVL.